This TCR beta chain was obtained from a study of CD8 T cells in Susac syndrome. Patients having Susac syndrome satisfied recently defined diagnostic criteria for definite or probable disease. Negative isolation was used for CD8+ and CD4+ T cells and FACS enrichment for TEMRA cells. The CDR3 sequence is 14 residues long. In germline, CDR1 is SGHTA, CDR2 FQGNSA. V lost 5 bases and J 1 base, leaving 9 bases between the germline ends. A quantity of roughly 0.5 to 1 ug RNA underwent reverse transcription using random hexamers. TCR beta CDR3 was amplified by immunoSEQ covering 54 Vbeta and 13 Jbeta. TCRdb itself ran the immunoSEQ multiplex PCR reads through MiXCR, one entry per CDR3 protein. The data contain 67,000 or so distinct CDR3 sequences, just over 90% of them seen just once; the ten biggest clones take up 0.15%.

This TCR derives from a human donor with Susac syndrome. Sequenced sample: CD4+ T cells from PBMCs. The V gene is TRBV7-2, the J gene TRBJ1-5; possibly TRBD1 for D (5 bases). This chain's CDR3 is CASSPGGSNQPQHF. DNA of the CDR3: TGTGCCAGCAGCCCCGGGGGGAGCAATCAGCCCCAGCATTTT. Together with reference TRBV7-2 and TRBJ1-5, the CDR3 gives the full variable domain: GAGVSQSPSNKVTEKGKDVELRCDPISGHTALYWYRQSLGQGLEFLIYFQGNSAPDKSGLPSDRFSAERTGGSVSTLTIQRTQQEDSAVYLCASSPGGSNQPQHFGDGTRLSIL.